These 12 T cell receptor beta chains came from one sample sequenced in a study of shared clonotypes between healthy human individuals. TCRdb keeps only in-frame clones here, not all; method: immunoSEQ multiplex PCR. The table has 750,000 to 1,000,000 clones, about 91% seen once; the top ten hold less than 25%. Terminally differentiated effector memory CD45RA+ cells were excluded by CCR7 positive selection of CD45RO-negative cells. Sequenced material: naive CD8+ T cells sorted from blood. These receptors originate from a man between 25 and 39 years old in good health.

This chain uses TRBV6-5 with TRBJ2-5, with TRBD1 identical over 11 bases. The CDR3 covers 15 residues. Germline assignment: CDR1 MNHEY and CDR2 SVGAGI. J was trimmed by 6 bases and V by 6 bases; bases with no gene match: 9. The CDR3 nucleotides read TGTGCCAGCAGCCCGGGACAGGGGGTCGCACAGACCCAGTACTTC. Translating gives CASSPGQGVAQTQYF.

The V gene is TRBV7-9, the J gene TRBJ2-3; D ambiguous. Trimming took off 0 bases at V and 4 bases at J, with 20 bases between the two ends. The germline V gene encodes CDR1 SEHNR and CDR2 FQNEAQ (reference sequence). The CDR3 consists of 18 residues. CDR3 protein: CASSLAPRSSPAADTQYF. The CDR3 DNA reads as TGTGCCAGCAGCTTAGCGCCCCGCTCGAGCCCCGCCGCAGATACGCAGTATTTT.

This chain joins TRBV28 and TRBJ1-4, with D hard to call. Trimming took 3 bases from V and 7 from J, leaving 15 bases between them. The CDR3 length is 15 residues. Germline V gene lookup returns CDR1 MDHEN and CDR2 SYDVKM. CDR3 protein: CASSFSPGLPEKLFF. CDR3 coding DNA: TGTGCCAGCAGTTTCTCCCCTGGACTTCCTGAAAAACTGTTTTTT.

This rearrangement joins TRBV7-9 to TRBJ2-7, with a possible D match to TRBD2 (6 bases). Germline-derived CDR1 and CDR2 are SEHNR and FQNEAQ (reference sequence). Deletions cut 8 bases from V and 5 bases from J, with 19 bases between. The CDR3 length is 14 residues. The CDR3 sequence is CASGVTSSNDEQYF. In DNA, the CDR3 is TGTGCCAGCGGGGTCACTAGCTCTAACGACGAGCAGTACTTC.

This clone was found many times. CDR3 sequence (DNA): TGTGCCAGCAGTCCACTAGCGGGAGTGTCAGGTGATACGCAGTATTTT. The encoded protein is CASSPLAGVSGDTQYF. V and J are TRBV28 and TRBJ2-3; 11 bases map to TRBD2. Trimming removed 5 bases from V and 6 bases from J; junction bases left unmatched: 10. The CDR3 has 16 residues. The germline gives CDR1 MDHEN, CDR2 SYDVKM.

A note on this clone: Additional DNA sequences in this sample encode the identical CDR3. The chain has TRBV4-1 and TRBJ2-7; D is unclear. The CDR3 spans 14 residues. V shed 0 bases and J shed 2 bases, with 8 bases lying between them. Germline-derived CDR1 and CDR2 are MGHRA and YSYEKL. The CDR3: CASSQEPGAYEQYF. CDR3 bases: TGCGCCAGCAGCCAAGAACCGGGCGCCTACGAGCAGTACTTC.

The V call is TRBV6-1, the J call TRBJ2-7; D is possibly TRBD1 or TRBD2 (6 bases each). V lost 4 bases and J 0 bases, leaving 13 bases between the germline ends. The CDR3 loop spans 15 amino acids. Germline CDR1 and CDR2: MNHNS and SASEGT. The CDR3 DNA reads TGTGCCAGCAGTGTACAGGGAGGAAGCTCCTACGAGCAGTACTTC. It encodes CASSVQGGSSYEQYF.

The CDR3 DNA sequence: TGTGCCAGCAGTTTATTAAGTCGGACAGGGATCTCCGGGGAGCTGTTTTTT. It yields the protein CASSLLSRTGISGELFF. The J gene is TRBJ2-2, the V gene TRBV28; 8 nucleotides match TRBD1. Germline CDR1 is MDHEN and CDR2 is SYDVKM. The CDR3 extends over 17 amino acids. V lost 1 base, J lost 6 bases, and 10 bases stayed unmatched.

This clone was detected once. The gene calls are TRBV6-6 and TRBJ2-7, with 8 bases identical to TRBD2. Germline V gene lookup returns CDR1 MNHNY and CDR2 SVGAGI (reference sequence). This CDR3 is 14 amino acids long. The J segment lost 2 bases and the V segment lost 6 bases, leaving 6 bases of the junction unmatched. Here the CDR3 reads CASSLGLAAYEQYF. Written as DNA, the CDR3 is TGTGCCAGCAGCCTCGGACTAGCTGCCTACGAGCAGTACTTC.

This chain connects TRBV5-1 to TRBJ1-1; 12 bases line up with TRBD1. The CDR3 loop spans 17 amino acids. The V gene end was trimmed by 2 bases and the J gene end by 4 bases; junction bases not matched to a gene: 9. Germline CDR1 and CDR2: SGHRS and YFSETQ. DNA of the CDR3: TGCGCCAGCAGCTTTGGAGGGACAGGGGGCTTGAGCACTGAAGCTTTCTTT. Translating it yields CASSFGGTGGLSTEAFF.

In this sample, this clone turned up a few times. This chain links TRBV13 with TRBJ2-7; D is perhaps TRBD2 (6 bases). Germline V gene data show CDR1 as PRHDT and CDR2 as FYEKMQ (reference sequence). Trimming removed 1 base from V and 5 bases from J, with 6 bases in between. The CDR3 sequence is 12 residues long. The CDR3 reads CASSLAGDEQYF. DNA for the CDR3: TGTGCCAGCAGCTTAGCGGGAGACGAGCAGTACTTC.

The chain has TRBV13 and TRBJ2-7; 9 bases map to TRBD2. The CDR3 covers 14 residues. J gave up 4 bases and V 0 bases, and 1 base lay outside the gene matches. Germline-derived CDR1 and CDR2 are PRHDT and FYEKMQ (reference sequence). The CDR3 nucleotides read TGTGCCAGCAGCTTAGGAGCGGGAGGATACGAGCAGTACTTC. Amino acid sequence: CASSLGAGGYEQYF. Variable domain in full (rest from reference TRBV13 and TRBJ2-7): AAGVIQSPRHLIKEKRETATLKCYPIPRHDTVYWYQQGPGQDPQFLISFYEKMQSDKGSIPDRFSAQQFSDYHSELNMSSLELGDSALYFCASSLGAGGYEQYFGPGTRLTVT.